The 13 T cell receptor beta chains listed next were all sequenced from one sample in a study of blood T cell repertoires in COVID-19. Using immunoSEQ multiplex PCR, the repertoire was profiled, and TCRdb retains in-frame clones only, with some absent. The sample consists of a few hundred thousand clones, about 90% of them appearing once. Input material: PBMCs or T cells enriched from blood (not recorded which). The receptor set was obtained from a woman aged 25 to 39 who had recovered from COVID-19.

This clone has just one count. The chain combines TRBV7-2 with TRBJ2-1, with 11 bases lining up with TRBD2. Germline values: CDR1 SGHTA, CDR2 FQGNSA. The J segment lost 9 bases and the V segment lost 5 bases, leaving 9 bases of the junction unmatched. The CDR3 spans 15 residues. The CDR3 DNA reads as TGTGCCAGCAGCGCCATAGCGGGGGGGCCCAGTGAGCAGTTCTTC. Its protein is CASSAIAGGPSEQFF.

The V and J genes are TRBV28 and TRBJ2-5; 7 bases map to TRBD1. Germline CDR1 MDHEN, CDR2 SYDVKM. With V trimmed by 7 bases and J by 7 bases, 18 bases remained unmatched. The CDR3 is 16 amino acids. The CDR3 loop reads CASTPTGTADTLTQYF. The CDR3 bases are TGTGCCAGCACCCCAACCGGGACAGCAGACACGTTGACCCAGTACTTC.

The rearrangement links TRBV7-2 to TRBJ1-1; D is possibly TRBD1 (6 bases). The ends were cut back, 5 bases at V and 2 bases at J, with 18 bases in the middle. This CDR3 contains 16 residues. Looked up from germline, CDR1 is SGHTA and CDR2 is FQGNSA. The CDR3 DNA is TGTGCCAGCAGCAGGGGGATTCGGACGGCAAACACTGAAGCTTTCTTT. This translates into CASSRGIRTANTEAFF.

This sequence joins TRBV19 and TRBJ1-1, with 10 bases aligning to TRBD1. CDR1 and CDR2 from the germline V gene are LNHDA and SQIVND (reference sequence). The junction had 17 bases not matched to a gene; V was cut back by 11 bases and J by 5 bases. This CDR3 region has 16 residues. This CDR3 is CAYELLGTGEPTEAFF. CDR3 DNA sequence: TGTGCCTATGAATTACTAGGGACAGGGGAGCCTACTGAAGCTTTCTTT. Variable domain in full (rest from reference TRBV19 and TRBJ1-1): DGGITQSPKYLFRKEGQNVTLSCEQNLNHDAMYWYRQDPGQGLRLIYYSQIVNDFQKGDIAEGYSVSREKKESFPLTVTSAQKNPTAFYLCAYELLGTGEPTEAFFGQGTRLTVV.

V is TRBV5-4 and J is TRBJ1-2; 7 nucleotides match TRBD1. The V and J ends lost 2 bases and 8 bases, in that order; junction bases with no gene match: 9. The germline gives CDR1 SGHNT, CDR2 YYREEE (reference sequence). The CDR3 contains 14 residues. The CDR3 DNA follows: TGTGCCAGCAGCTTAGATACAGGGGACCGCGGCTACACCTTC. Its translation: CASSLDTGDRGYTF.

The V and J genes are TRBV28 and TRBJ1-2, with 7 bases fitting TRBD1. The CDR3 has 13 amino acids. CDR1 is MDHEN, CDR2 SYDVKM, per germline. J lost 6 bases, V lost 6 bases, and 7 bases had no gene match. The CDR3 nucleotides are TGTGCCAGCAGCGGAGGGGGCGCGAATGGCTACACCTTC. It codes for CASSGGGANGYTF.

The chain is built from TRBV19 and TRBJ1-6; possible D gene TRBD1, 6 bases. CDR1 and CDR2 from the germline V gene are LNHDA and SQIVND (reference sequence). Trimming left V 5 bases short and J 10 bases short, with 18 bases between. The CDR3 consists of 15 residues. The chain's CDR3 is CASSSERTATSPLHF. The CDR3 region has the DNA TGTGCCAGTAGTTCCGAACGGACAGCCACCTCACCCCTCCACTTT.

CDR3 region: CASSWGSLNSPLHF. In nucleotides, the CDR3 is TGTGCCAGCAGTTGGGGCTCCCTCAATTCACCCCTCCACTTT. The V gene is TRBV13, the J gene TRBJ1-6; TRBD1 might be the D (5 bases). CDR1 and CDR2 from the germline V gene are PRHDT and FYEKMQ (reference sequence). The CDR3 is made up of 14 amino acids. V gave up 6 bases and J gave up 7 bases, with 13 bases separating them. Full variable domain (rest looked up from reference TRBV13 and TRBJ1-6): AAGVIQSPRHLIKEKRETATLKCYPIPRHDTVYWYQQGPGQDPQFLISFYEKMQSDKGSIPDRFSAQQFSDYHSELNMSSLELGDSALYFCASSWGSLNSPLHFGNGTRLTVT.

This chain connects TRBV5-6 to TRBJ2-1; the D gene is possibly TRBD1 (6 bases). V was shortened by 0 bases and J by 5 bases, with 18 bases between the two germline ends. This CDR3 contains 17 residues. Germline lookup yields CDR1 SGHDT and CDR2 YYEEEE. The DNA of the CDR3 is TGTGCCAGCAGCTTGGCAATATTAATGGGGGCCCACAATGAGCAGTTCTTC. It yields the protein CASSLAILMGAHNEQFF.

The V gene is TRBV6-5, the J gene TRBJ1-2, with a possible D match to TRBD1 (6 bases). Trimming left V 0 bases short and J 2 bases short, with 13 bases between. Germline lookup yields CDR1 MNHEY and CDR2 SVGAGI. This CDR3 comprises 16 residues. Written as DNA, the CDR3 is TGTGCCAGCAGTTACTCGGGAACAGGGTGGAACTATGGCTACACCTTC. Translating gives CASSYSGTGWNYGYTF.

This sequence joins TRBV7-6 and TRBJ1-5; 7 bases match TRBD1. From germline, CDR1 is SGHVS and CDR2 FNYEAQ. The CDR3 extends over 20 amino acids. V gave up 2 bases and J gave up 0 bases; unmatched junction bases: 16. CDR3 nucleotides: TGTGCCAGCAGCTTAAGGGCCCCGCAGGGGGGCATATCTAGCAATCAGCCCCAGCATTTT. It yields the protein CASSLRAPQGGISSNQPQHF.

This clone was found once. The V gene is TRBV3-1 (or the pseudogene TRBV3-2), the J gene TRBJ2-1, with 10 bases that match TRBD2. The CDR3 is 15 amino acids. Germline CDR1 is LGHDT and CDR2 is YNNKEL (reference sequence). J gave up 5 bases and V 3 bases, and 4 bases lay outside the gene matches. The CDR3 loop reads CASSHLAGEDNEQFF. The DNA for the CDR3 is TGTGCCAGCAGCCACCTAGCGGGGGAGGACAATGAGCAGTTCTTC.

V gene TRBV5-1 combines with J gene TRBJ2-7; 8 bases fit TRBD1. The ends lost 3 bases at V and 6 bases at J; junction bases unmatched: 11. The CDR3 extends over 15 amino acids. The V gene's germline CDR1 is SGHRS and CDR2 YFSETQ. CDR3 amino acids: CASSSTRQGTGEQYF. In DNA form, the CDR3 reads TGCGCCAGCAGCTCGACCAGACAGGGGACGGGCGAGCAGTACTTC.